The rows below give T cell receptor beta chains drawn from one sample of a study of T cell responses to AZD1222 COVID-19 vaccine. Sequencing used immunoSEQ multiplex PCR; TCRdb keeps in-frame clones, though not all of them. The table lists about 140,000 clones, 80% to 90% of them singletons. The sample was peripheral blood, taken on day 0 of AZD1222 vaccination. These receptors originate from an adult in good health. Each CDR3 is given with its conserved first and last residue. The order of the fields is J gene, D gene, V gene, clone size, CDR3 protein, CDR3 DNA. A D gene is named only where the DNA matches it firmly. Size is omitted from some rows. Given values are once, few, many or a class for expanded clones.

TRBJ1-6	-	TRBV10-1	-	CASSDNNSPLHF	TGCGCCAGCAGTGATAATAATTCACCCCTCCACTTT
TRBJ2-1	-	TRBV12-3/TRBV12-4	once	CASRISGGEQFF	TGTGCCAGCAGAATTAGTGGGGGCGAGCAGTTCTTC
TRBJ1-2	-	TRBV12-3/TRBV12-4	-	CASSRDRAGGYTF	TGTGCCAGCAGCCGGGACCGGGCCGGTGGCTACACCTTC
TRBJ2-3	TRBD1	TRBV15	-	CATSTRQGEQYF	TGTGCCACCAGCACAAGACAGGGCGAGCAGTATTTT
TRBJ2-1	TRBD1	TRBV24-1	once	CATSDRDREGYNEQFF	TGTGCCACCAGTGATCGGGACAGGGAAGGTTACAATGAGCAGTTCTTC
TRBJ1-4	TRBD1	TRBV5-1	-	CASKASGTAREKLFF	TGCGCCAGCAAAGCCAGCGGGACAGCGAGGGAAAAACTGTTTTTT
TRBJ1-3	TRBD1	TRBV10-3	-	CAITGGYGNTIYF	TGTGCCATCACAGGGGGGTATGGAAACACCATATATTTT
TRBJ2-7	-	TRBV6-1	-	CASSERISYEQYF	TGTGCCAGCAGTGAAAGGATCTCCTACGAGCAGTACTTC
TRBJ2-7	-	TRBV4-1	many	CASSPLGLDKRDEQYF	TGCGCCAGCAGCCCCCTAGGACTCGATAAGCGTGACGAGCAGTACTTC
TRBJ2-7	-	TRBV9	once	CASTSRPYEQYF	TGTGCCAGTACTAGTCGGCCCTACGAGCAGTACTTC
TRBJ2-1	-	TRBV13	-	CASTSAGQLYNEQFF	TGTGCCAGCACCTCGGCGGGACAACTATACAATGAGCAGTTCTTC
TRBJ2-1	TRBD2	TRBV7-2	once	CASSLTGTSGSMFF	TGTGCCAGCAGCCTTACCGGGACTAGCGGGAGTATGTTCTTC
TRBJ2-7	-	TRBV3-1/TRBV3-2	-	CASSQDRGPELYEQYF	TGTGCCAGCAGCCAAGATCGGGGACCGGAACTTTACGAGCAGTACTTC
TRBJ2-3	-	TRBV20-1	-	CSVLGADTQYF	TGCAGTGTCCTAGGTGCAGATACGCAGTATTTT
TRBJ2-1	TRBD2	TRBV20-1	-	CSASHGREYNEQFF	TGCAGTGCTAGTCACGGGAGGGAATACAATGAGCAGTTCTTC
TRBJ1-4	-	TRBV18	-	CASSPGATNEKLFF	TGTGCCAGCTCACCAGGTGCAACTAATGAAAAACTGTTTTTT